The 23 T cell receptor beta chains in this list originate from one sample, sequenced in a study of shared clonotypes between healthy human individuals. Libraries were prepared by immunoSEQ multiplex PCR; TCRdb keeps only in-frame clonotypes and omits some of them. The sample includes roughly 810,000 clones, about 96% seen only once; the top ten take over 0.2%. In the naive CD8 group, cells lacked CD45RO and were positively selected for CCR7, so terminally differentiated effector memory CD45RA+ cells were left out. The sequencing sample was made of naive CD8+ T cells sorted from blood. Receptors were obtained from a man aged 30-40 years in good health.

The chain has TRBV27 and TRBJ2-7; 10 nucleotides agree with TRBD2. The junction had 7 bases not matched to a gene; V was cut back by 8 bases and J by 6 bases. The germline CDR1 and CDR2 sequences are MNHEY and SMNVEV (reference sequence). The CDR3 spans 13 residues. The CDR3 bases are TGTGCCAGCGGGGAGCGGGAGGGCTTCGAGCAGTACTTC. Amino acid sequence: CASGEREGFEQYF.

The CDR3 bases are TGTGCCAGCAGCGAGGCTAGCGGGAGGGCCTATGAGCAGTTCTTC. Amino acids: CASSEASGRAYEQFF. The chain carries TRBV9 and TRBJ2-1, with 12 bases that match TRBD2. J was trimmed by 8 bases and V by 3 bases; bases with no gene match: 6. The germline V gene encodes CDR1 SGDLS and CDR2 YYNGEE. CDR3 length: 15 amino acids.

The CDR3 coding sequence is TGTGCCAGCAGTTTAAATGGAGCCACCTACGAGCAGTACTTC. This translates into CASSLNGATYEQYF. This chain links TRBV28 with TRBJ2-7; D gene uncertain. CDR3 length: 14 amino acids. V lost 2 bases and J lost 2, with 10 bases in between. The germline CDR1 and CDR2 sequences are MDHEN and SYDVKM.

The CDR3 protein is CASSAGTSGRIGTGELFF. The DNA of the CDR3 is TGTGCCAGCAGTGCCGGGACTAGCGGGAGGATTGGCACCGGGGAGCTGTTTTTT. V and J are TRBV6-1 and TRBJ2-2, with 15 bases aligning to TRBD2. Germline assignment: CDR1 MNHNS and CDR2 SASEGT. The CDR3 has 18 residues. The V and J ends lost 4 bases and 4 bases, in that order; junction bases with no gene match: 7.

In nucleotides, the CDR3 is TGTGCCAGCAGTTACTCCGGTGTTACCTCTGGCTACACCTTC. Translating gives CASSYSGVTSGYTF. The V gene is TRBV6-5, the J gene TRBJ1-2; no definite D call. The CDR3 has 14 residues. Trimming took 0 bases from V and 7 from J, leaving 12 bases between them. The V gene's germline CDR1 is MNHEY and CDR2 SVGAGI.

V and J are TRBV7-2 and TRBJ2-7, with 7 bases matching TRBD2. Germline CDR1 SGHTA, CDR2 FQGNSA. This CDR3 has 18 amino acids. With V trimmed by 0 bases and J by 2 bases, 13 bases remained unmatched. The CDR3 loop reads CASSLASLGREITYEQYF. The CDR3, as DNA: TGTGCCAGCAGCTTAGCTAGTTTAGGGCGGGAGATAACCTACGAGCAGTACTTC.

This clone was recorded many times. CDR3 sequence reads: CASSFWGGHQETQYF. The CDR3 DNA reads as TGTGCCAGCAGCTTCTGGGGGGGACACCAAGAGACCCAGTACTTC. The genes are TRBV11-2 and TRBJ2-5; TRBD2 matches 7 bases. Germline V gives CDR1 SGHAT, CDR2 FQNNGV. J gave up 0 bases and V 3 bases, and 4 bases lay outside the gene matches. There are 15 residues in the CDR3. Complete variable domain (other parts from reference TRBV11-2 and TRBJ2-5): EAGVAQSPRYKIIEKRQSVAFWCNPISGHATLYWYQQILGQGPKLLIQFQNNGVVDDSQLPKDRFSAERLKGVDSTLKIQPAKLEDSAVYLCASSFWGGHQETQYFGPGTRLLVL.

This chain connects TRBV29-1 to TRBJ2-2, with TRBD2 identical over 8 bases. The CDR3 is 13 amino acids. CDR1 is SQVTM and CDR2 is ANQGSEA in the germline V gene. Trimming at V came to 4 bases and at J to 4 bases, leaving 2 bases not matched to a gene. CDR3 DNA: TGCAGCGTTGTTGGACTAGCCACCGGGGAGCTGTTTTTT. Protein sequence: CSVVGLATGELFF.

This chain uses TRBV7-3 with TRBJ2-1; D gene ambiguous. CDR3 size: 14 residues. Deletions cut 1 base from V and 5 bases from J, with 9 bases between. CDR1 and CDR2 (germline): SGHTA, FQGTGA. The CDR3 region has the DNA TGTGCCAGCAGCTTAAGTATCAGTGACAATGAGCAGTTCTTC. It is translated as CASSLSISDNEQFF.

V gene TRBV7-6 combines with J gene TRBJ2-7, with 9 bases that match TRBD1. V shed 4 bases, J shed 4 bases, and the junction held 5 bases outside the gene matches. CDR3 length: 14 amino acids. Germline values: CDR1 SGHVS, CDR2 FNYEAQ. As DNA, the CDR3 is TGTGCCAGCAGCTCGTGGACAGGGGTATACGAGCAGTACTTC. It yields the protein CASSSWTGVYEQYF. Supplemented by reference TRBV7-6 and TRBJ2-7, the full variable domain reads GAGVSQSPRYKVTKRGQDVALRCDPISGHVSLYWYRQALGQGPEFLTYFNYEAQQDKSGLPNDRFSAERPEGSISTLTIQRTEQRDSAMYRCASSSWTGVYEQYFGPGTRLTVT.

The V call is TRBV7-9, the J call TRBJ2-2; 12 nucleotides align to TRBD2. Per germline, CDR1 SEHNR and CDR2 FQNEAQ (reference sequence). V was clipped by 0 bases and J by 4 bases; unmatched bases: 6. This CDR3 spans 18 amino acids. The CDR3 bases are TGTGCCAGCAGCTTAGCCCCCTCGACTAGCGGGAGCACCGGGGAGCTGTTTTTT. This encodes CASSLAPSTSGSTGELFF.

This clone was seen just once. V and J are TRBV5-1 and TRBJ2-1, with no clear D. The CDR3 contains 15 residues. Trimming cost V 3 bases and J 2 bases, with 12 bases left between them. CDR1 is SGHRS and CDR2 is YFSETQ in the germline V gene. CDR3 sequence reads: CASSSGLEAYNEQFF. CDR3 DNA: TGCGCCAGCAGCTCTGGTCTAGAAGCCTACAATGAGCAGTTCTTC.

The rearrangement uses TRBV27 and TRBJ2-5; possible D gene TRBD2, 5 bases. This CDR3 has 13 amino acids. Germline CDR1 is MNHEY and CDR2 is SMNVEV (reference sequence). V was trimmed by 2 bases and J by 5 bases, leaving 9 bases between them. CDR3 sequence: CASSLTRFETQYF. In DNA form, the CDR3 reads TGTGCCAGCAGTTTAACTAGGTTTGAGACCCAGTACTTC.

Comment on this clone: Other DNA sequences within the sample encode an identical CDR3. The chain has TRBV7-2 and TRBJ2-3; D unresolved. Germline CDR1 SGHTA, CDR2 FQGNSA. Trimming removed 1 base from V and 1 base from J, with 3 bases in between. The length of the CDR3 is 13 residues. For the CDR3, the DNA is TGTGCCAGCAGCTTAGGAGGCACAGATACGCAGTATTTT. Encoded protein: CASSLGGTDTQYF.

V and J are TRBV7-9 and TRBJ2-1; 7 bases line up with TRBD1. Per the germline V gene, CDR1 is SEHNR and CDR2 is FQNEAQ (reference sequence). Trimming took 2 bases from V and 7 from J; bases not matched to a gene: 8. The CDR3 has 15 amino acids. The CDR3 DNA sequence: TGTGCCAGCAGCTTAATTCGGGCAGGGGGAAATGAGCAGTTCTTC. Amino acid sequence: CASSLIRAGGNEQFF.

The rearrangement uses TRBV10-2 and TRBJ2-6, with no clear D. Trimming took off 2 bases at V and 5 bases at J, with 16 bases between the two ends. Germline lookup yields CDR1 WSHSY and CDR2 SAAADI. This CDR3 is built from 17 residues. CDR3 loop: CASSEGEQKIWANVLTF. CDR3 nucleotides: TGCGCCAGCAGTGAGGGAGAACAGAAGATCTGGGCCAACGTCCTGACTTTC.

The chain couples TRBV7-2 to TRBJ2-7; a possible D gene is TRBD2 (5 bases). The CDR3 has 14 amino acids. Trimming cost V 3 bases and J 2 bases, with 11 bases left between them. Germline CDR1 is SGHTA and CDR2 is FQGNSA. The CDR3 sequence is CASSLRGPTYEQYF. CDR3 DNA: TGTGCCAGCAGCTTGAGAGGGCCGACCTACGAGCAGTACTTC.

V is TRBV5-1 and J is TRBJ2-1, with TRBD1 as a possible D gene (5 bases). Trimming took off 5 bases at V and 7 bases at J, with 25 bases between the two ends. The CDR3 runs to 17 residues. Germline V gene lookup returns CDR1 SGHRS and CDR2 YFSETQ. The CDR3 DNA follows: TGCGCCAGCAGTACAGGTTTAGATTCGCACAGTTGGAATGAGCAGTTCTTC. Translated, it gives CASSTGLDSHSWNEQFF.

This sequence joins TRBV19 and TRBJ2-7; 13 bases are shared with TRBD2. The length of the CDR3 is 13 residues. With V trimmed by 11 bases and J by 2 bases, 3 bases remained unmatched. Germline V lookup: CDR1 LNHDA, CDR2 SQIVND (reference sequence). CDR3 nucleotides: TGTGCCTCCGGGACTAGCGGGACCTACGAGCAGTACTTC. It codes for CASGTSGTYEQYF.

The chain is built from TRBV14 and TRBJ2-1, with TRBD2 identical over 10 bases. Germline values: CDR1 SGHDN, CDR2 FVKESK. With V trimmed by 3 bases and J by 7 bases, 6 bases remained unmatched. The CDR3 runs to 15 residues. The CDR3 protein is CASSHGLAVGNEQFF. The DNA of the CDR3 is TGTGCCAGCAGCCATGGACTAGCGGTGGGAAATGAGCAGTTCTTC. Together with reference TRBV14 and TRBJ2-1, the CDR3 gives the full variable domain: EAGVTQFPSHSVIEKGQTVTLRCDPISGHDNLYWYRRVMGKEIKFLLHFVKESKQDESGMPNNRFLAERTGGTYSTLKVQPAELEDSGVYFCASSHGLAVGNEQFFGPGTRLTVL.

The chain carries TRBV7-8 and TRBJ2-5; no definite D call. The V end lost 2 bases, the J end lost 4 bases, and 5 bases lay between the germline ends. Germline loops: CDR1 SGHVS, CDR2 FQNEAQ. This CDR3 is built from 12 residues. DNA for the CDR3: TGTGCCAGCAGCTTAATAGGAGAGACCCAGTACTTC. It encodes CASSLIGETQYF.

The V call is TRBV4-1, the J call TRBJ2-7; 8 nucleotides line up with TRBD2. The V gene end was trimmed by 4 bases and the J gene end by 4 bases; junction bases not matched to a gene: 6. There are 14 residues in the CDR3. CDR1 is MGHRA, CDR2 YSYEKL, per germline. In nucleotides, the CDR3 is TGCGCCAGCAGCCGTACAGCGGGAGTGTACGAGCAGTACTTC. This sequence encodes CASSRTAGVYEQYF.

The J gene is TRBJ2-1, the V gene TRBV12-5, with D unresolved. The CDR3 is 13 residues long. Trimming cost V 7 bases and J 5 bases, with 12 bases left between them. Germline V lookup: CDR1 LGHNT, CDR2 FRNRAP. The CDR3 region has the DNA TGTGCTAGTGAATCCGGTCTCCACAATGAGCAGTTCTTC. As protein: CASESGLHNEQFF.